This TCR beta chain stems from a study of blood T cells in healthy people across ages. Together with a sample-barcoded 5' primer, a J-beta primer mix was included in a second PCR lasting about 6 to 11 cycles. Using its own MiXCR run on the 5' RACE reads, TCRdb lists one record per CDR3 protein. The sample contains roughly 2 million distinct CDR3 sequences, about 50% of which appear only once. This CDR3 has 17 residues. This chain uses TRBV21-1 with TRBJ2-1; the table's TRBD1 call for D was not verified on the DNA. TRBV21-1 is an annotated pseudogene. Sequencing was done on a sample of blood. The sequence came from a woman aged 40 to 49 in good health. The CDR3 DNA reads TGTGCCAGCAGCCGTCCGGGCCAGGGGTTTCGGCGCCATGAGCAGTTCTTC. It is translated as CASSRPGQGFRRHEQFF.